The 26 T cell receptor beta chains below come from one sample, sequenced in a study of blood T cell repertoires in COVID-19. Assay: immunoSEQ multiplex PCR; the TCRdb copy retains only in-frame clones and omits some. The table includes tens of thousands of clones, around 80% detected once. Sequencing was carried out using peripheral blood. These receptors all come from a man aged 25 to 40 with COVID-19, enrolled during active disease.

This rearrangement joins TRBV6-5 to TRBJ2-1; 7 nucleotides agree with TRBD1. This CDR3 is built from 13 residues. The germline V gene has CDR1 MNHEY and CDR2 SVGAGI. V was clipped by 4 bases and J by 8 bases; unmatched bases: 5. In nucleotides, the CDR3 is TGTGCCAGCAGTTCAAACAGGGGATATGAGCAGTTCTTC. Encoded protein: CASSSNRGYEQFF.

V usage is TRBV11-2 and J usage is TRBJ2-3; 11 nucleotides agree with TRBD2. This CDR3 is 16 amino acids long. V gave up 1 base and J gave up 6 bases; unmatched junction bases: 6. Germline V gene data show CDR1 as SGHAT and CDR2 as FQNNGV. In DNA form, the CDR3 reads TGTGCCAGCAGCTTAGGCGTAGCGGGAGGGCCCGATACGCAGTATTTT. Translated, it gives CASSLGVAGGPDTQYF.

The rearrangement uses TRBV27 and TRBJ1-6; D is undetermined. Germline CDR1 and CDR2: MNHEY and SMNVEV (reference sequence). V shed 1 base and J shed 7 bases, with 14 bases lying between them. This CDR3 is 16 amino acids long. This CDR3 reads CASSLFFGGGNSPLHF. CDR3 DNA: TGTGCCAGCAGTTTATTTTTCGGAGGCGGCAATTCACCCCTCCACTTT.

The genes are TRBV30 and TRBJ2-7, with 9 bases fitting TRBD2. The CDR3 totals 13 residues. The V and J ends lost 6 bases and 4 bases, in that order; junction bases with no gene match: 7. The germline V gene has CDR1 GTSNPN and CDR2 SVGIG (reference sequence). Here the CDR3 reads CACLRREGYEQYF. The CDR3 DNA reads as TGTGCCTGCCTACGGCGGGAGGGTTACGAGCAGTACTTC.

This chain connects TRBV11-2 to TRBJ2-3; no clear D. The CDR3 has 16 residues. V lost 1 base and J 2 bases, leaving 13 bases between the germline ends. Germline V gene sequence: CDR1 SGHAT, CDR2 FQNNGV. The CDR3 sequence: CASSLAQIHITDTQYF. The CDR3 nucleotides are TGTGCCAGCAGCTTAGCCCAGATCCACATCACAGATACGCAGTATTTT. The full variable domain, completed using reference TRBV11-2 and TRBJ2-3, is EAGVAQSPRYKIIEKRQSVAFWCNPISGHATLYWYQQILGQGPKLLIQFQNNGVVDDSQLPKDRFSAERLKGVDSTLKIQPAKLEDSAVYLCASSLAQIHITDTQYFGPGTRLTVL.

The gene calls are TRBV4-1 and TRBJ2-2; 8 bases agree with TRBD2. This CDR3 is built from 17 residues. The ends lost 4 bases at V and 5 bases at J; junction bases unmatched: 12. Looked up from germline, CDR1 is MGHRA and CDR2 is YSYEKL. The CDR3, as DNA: TGCGCCAGCAGCCCCAGAGGGGGACTAGGAATAACCGGGGAGCTGTTTTTT. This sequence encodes CASSPRGGLGITGELFF.

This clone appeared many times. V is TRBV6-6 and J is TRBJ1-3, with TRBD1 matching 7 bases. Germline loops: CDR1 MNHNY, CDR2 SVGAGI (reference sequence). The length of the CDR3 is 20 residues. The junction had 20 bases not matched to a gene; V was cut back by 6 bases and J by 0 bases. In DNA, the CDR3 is TGTGCCAGCAGCAGAAGGAGACAGGGAAACCCGTTATTCTCTGGAAACACCATATATTTT. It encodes CASSRRRQGNPLFSGNTIYF.

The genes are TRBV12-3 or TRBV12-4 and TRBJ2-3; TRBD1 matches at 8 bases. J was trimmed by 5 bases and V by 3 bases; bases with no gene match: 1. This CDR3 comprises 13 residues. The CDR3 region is CASSFDRGDTQYF. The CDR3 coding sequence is TGTGCCAGCAGTTTTGACAGGGGAGATACGCAGTATTTT.

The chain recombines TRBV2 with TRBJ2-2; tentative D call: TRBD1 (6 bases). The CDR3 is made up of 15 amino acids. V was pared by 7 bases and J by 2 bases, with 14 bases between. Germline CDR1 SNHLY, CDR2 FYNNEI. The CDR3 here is CASKFYRDNTGELFF. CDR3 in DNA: TGTGCCAGCAAATTTTACAGGGATAACACCGGGGAGCTGTTTTTT.

CDR3: CASSSTGTFNEQYF. The CDR3 DNA reads as TGCGCCAGCAGCTCAACCGGGACATTCAACGAGCAGTACTTC. This sequence joins TRBV5-1 and TRBJ2-7; D is possibly TRBD1 (6 bases). V was cut by 3 bases and J by 5 bases, with 15 bases left in between. The CDR3 consists of 14 residues. Germline CDR1 reads SGHRS; CDR2 reads YFSETQ.

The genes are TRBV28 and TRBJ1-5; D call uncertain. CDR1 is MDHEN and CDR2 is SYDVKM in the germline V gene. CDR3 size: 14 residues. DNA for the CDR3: TGTGGCGCCAAGCGGAGGAACTTCGATCAGCCCCAGCATTTT. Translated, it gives CGAKRRNFDQPQHF.

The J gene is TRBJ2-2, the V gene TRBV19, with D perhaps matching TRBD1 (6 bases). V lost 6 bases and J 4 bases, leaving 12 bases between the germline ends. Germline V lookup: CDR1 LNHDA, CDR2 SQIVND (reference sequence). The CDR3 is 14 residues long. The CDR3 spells CASSSQGGTGELFF. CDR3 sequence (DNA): TGTGCCAGTAGCTCACAGGGTGGCACCGGGGAGCTGTTTTTT.

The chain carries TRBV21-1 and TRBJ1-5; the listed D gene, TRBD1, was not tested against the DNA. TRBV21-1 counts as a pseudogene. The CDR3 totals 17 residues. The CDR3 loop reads CASSKEATGVRSQPQHF. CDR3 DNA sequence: TGTGCCAGCAGCAAAGAGGCGACAGGGGTGAGAAGTCAGCCCCAGCATTTT.

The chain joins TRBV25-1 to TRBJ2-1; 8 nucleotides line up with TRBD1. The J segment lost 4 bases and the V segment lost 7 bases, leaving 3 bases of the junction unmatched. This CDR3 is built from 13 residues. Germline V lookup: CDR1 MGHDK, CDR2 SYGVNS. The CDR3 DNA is TGTGCCAGCAAGGGACAGGATTACAATGAGCAGTTCTTC. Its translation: CASKGQDYNEQFF.

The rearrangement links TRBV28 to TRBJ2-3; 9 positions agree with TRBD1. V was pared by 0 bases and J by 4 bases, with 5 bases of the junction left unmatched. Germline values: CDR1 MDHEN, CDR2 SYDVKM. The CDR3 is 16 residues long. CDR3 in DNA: TGTGCCAGCAGTTTATGGACAGGGGGGAACTCAGATACGCAGTATTTT. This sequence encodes CASSLWTGGNSDTQYF.

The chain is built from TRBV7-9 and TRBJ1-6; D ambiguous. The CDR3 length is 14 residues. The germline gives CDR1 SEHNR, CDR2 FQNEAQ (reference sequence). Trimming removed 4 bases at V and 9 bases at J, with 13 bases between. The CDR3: CASSSDLRGSPLHF. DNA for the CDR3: TGTGCCAGCAGCTCGGACCTCCGGGGTTCACCCCTCCACTTT.

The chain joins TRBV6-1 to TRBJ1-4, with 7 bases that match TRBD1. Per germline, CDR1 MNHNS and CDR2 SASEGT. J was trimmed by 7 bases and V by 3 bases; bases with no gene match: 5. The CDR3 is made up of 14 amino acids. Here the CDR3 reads CASSDRQGIEKLFF. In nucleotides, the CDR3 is TGTGCCAGCAGTGATAGACAGGGAATTGAAAAACTGTTTTTT.

CDR3 loop: CASSLGGTSGVYTDTQYF. The CDR3 DNA is TGTGCCAGCAGCTTAGGAGGGACTAGCGGGGTTTACACAGATACGCAGTATTTT. The chain combines TRBV11-3 with TRBJ2-3; 13 nucleotides agree with TRBD2. In germline, CDR1 is SGHNT, CDR2 YENEEA. V trimming: 1 base; J trimming: 2 bases; junction bases outside the gene matches: 6. The CDR3 is 18 amino acids.

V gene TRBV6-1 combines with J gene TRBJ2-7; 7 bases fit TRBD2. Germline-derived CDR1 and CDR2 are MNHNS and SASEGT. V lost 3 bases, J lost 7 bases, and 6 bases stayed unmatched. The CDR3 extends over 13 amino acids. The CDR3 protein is CASSEAGEWEQYF. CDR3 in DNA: TGTGCCAGCAGTGAGGCGGGAGAGTGGGAGCAGTACTTC.

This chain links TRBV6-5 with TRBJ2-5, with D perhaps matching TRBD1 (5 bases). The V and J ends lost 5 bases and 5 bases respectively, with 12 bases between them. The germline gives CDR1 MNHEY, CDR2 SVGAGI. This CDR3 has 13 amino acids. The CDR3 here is CASSTRQTETQYF. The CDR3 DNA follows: TGTGCCAGCAGTACCCGACAGACGGAGACCCAGTACTTC.

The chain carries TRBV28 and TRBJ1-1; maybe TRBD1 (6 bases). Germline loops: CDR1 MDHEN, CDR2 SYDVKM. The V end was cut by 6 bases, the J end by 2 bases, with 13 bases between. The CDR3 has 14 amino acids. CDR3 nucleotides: TGTGCCAGCAGCTCGGGGGGGGCAAACACTGAAGCTTTCTTT. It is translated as CASSSGGANTEAFF.

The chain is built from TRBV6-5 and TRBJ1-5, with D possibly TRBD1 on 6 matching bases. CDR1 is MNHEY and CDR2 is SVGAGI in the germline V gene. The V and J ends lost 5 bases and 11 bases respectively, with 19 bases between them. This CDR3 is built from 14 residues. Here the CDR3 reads CASSQGPRRGAQHF. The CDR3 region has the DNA TGTGCCAGCAGTCAGGGGCCGCGCCGGGGGGCCCAGCATTTT.

The DNA of the CDR3 is TGTGCCAGCAGACCACCGGGACAGGGGAGCTACACCTTC. Translating it yields CASRPPGQGSYTF. The chain links TRBV28 to TRBJ1-2, with TRBD1 identical over 10 bases. Germline lookup yields CDR1 MDHEN and CDR2 SYDVKM. J gave up 9 bases and V 6 bases, and 7 bases lay outside the gene matches. The length of the CDR3 is 13 residues.

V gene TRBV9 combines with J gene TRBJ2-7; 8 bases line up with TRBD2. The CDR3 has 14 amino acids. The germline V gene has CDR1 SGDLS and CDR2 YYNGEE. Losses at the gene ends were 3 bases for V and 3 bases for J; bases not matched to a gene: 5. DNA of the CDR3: TGTGCCAGCAGCGCGGGGGGGGACTACTACGAGCAGTACTTC. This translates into CASSAGGDYYEQYF.

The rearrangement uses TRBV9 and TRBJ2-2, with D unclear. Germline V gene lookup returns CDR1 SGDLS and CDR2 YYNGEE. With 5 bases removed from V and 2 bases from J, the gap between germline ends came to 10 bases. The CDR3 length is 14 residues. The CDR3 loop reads CASRANSNTGELFF. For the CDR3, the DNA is TGTGCCAGCAGAGCTAATTCTAACACCGGGGAGCTGTTTTTT.

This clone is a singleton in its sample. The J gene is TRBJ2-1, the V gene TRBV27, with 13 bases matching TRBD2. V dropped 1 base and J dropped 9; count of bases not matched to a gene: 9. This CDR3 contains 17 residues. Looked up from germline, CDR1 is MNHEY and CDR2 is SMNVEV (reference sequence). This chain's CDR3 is CASSLLVLAGGPGEQFF. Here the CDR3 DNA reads TGTGCCAGCAGTTTATTAGTACTAGCGGGAGGGCCGGGTGAGCAGTTCTTC.